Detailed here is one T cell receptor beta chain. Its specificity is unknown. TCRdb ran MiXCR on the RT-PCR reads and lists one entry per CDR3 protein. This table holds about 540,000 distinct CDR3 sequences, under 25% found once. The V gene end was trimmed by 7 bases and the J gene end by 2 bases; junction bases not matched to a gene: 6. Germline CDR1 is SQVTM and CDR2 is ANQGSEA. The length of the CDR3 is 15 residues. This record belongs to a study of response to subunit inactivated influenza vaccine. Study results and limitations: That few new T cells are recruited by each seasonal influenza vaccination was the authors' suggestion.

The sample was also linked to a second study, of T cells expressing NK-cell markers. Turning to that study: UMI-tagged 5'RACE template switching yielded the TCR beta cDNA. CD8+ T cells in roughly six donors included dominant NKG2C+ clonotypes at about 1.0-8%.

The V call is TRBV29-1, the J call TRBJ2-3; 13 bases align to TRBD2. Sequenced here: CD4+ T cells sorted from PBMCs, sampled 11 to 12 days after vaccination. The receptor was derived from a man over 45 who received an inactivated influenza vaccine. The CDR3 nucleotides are TGCAGCGCCAGGGGACTAGCGGGGCTCACAGATACGCAGTATTTT. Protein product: CSARGLAGLTDTQYF.